One and the same sample provided the 28 T cell receptor beta chains below, sequenced in a study of cytomegalovirus exposure and HLA in healthy donors. The PCR employed 60 Vbeta primers together with 13 Jbeta primers. The assay was immunoSEQ multiplex PCR, and TCRdb's table has in-frame clones only and misses some. This table holds over 100,000 clones, around 8.5% found once. The material sequenced was PBMCs. The receptors come from a man in his forties in good health and CMV-seronegative.

The chain uses TRBV30 and TRBJ2-7, with TRBD1 matching 8 bases. J gave up 3 bases and V 5 bases, and 3 bases lay outside the gene matches. Looked up from germline, CDR1 is GTSNPN and CDR2 is SVGIG (reference sequence). This CDR3 has 12 residues. CDR3 sequence (DNA): TGTGCCTGGGACAGGGGCCTCTACGAGCAGTACTTC. This sequence encodes CAWDRGLYEQYF.

This clone has a handful of counts. The chain is built from TRBV6-1 and TRBJ2-3, with 10 nucleotides matching TRBD1. Germline CDR1 and CDR2: MNHNS and SASEGT. This CDR3 is 16 amino acids long. J gave up 2 bases and V 2 bases, and 4 bases lay outside the gene matches. The CDR3 is CASSEYDRGPTDTQYF. CDR3 DNA: TGTGCCAGCAGTGAATATGACAGGGGGCCCACAGATACGCAGTATTTT.

The rearrangement uses TRBV2 and TRBJ2-2; no reliable D call. The CDR3 totals 11 residues. Germline V gene data show CDR1 as SNHLY and CDR2 as FYNNEI. Trimming cost V 5 bases and J 7 bases, with 5 bases left between them. CDR3 nucleotide sequence: TGTGCCAGCAGTTTTATCGGGGAGCTGTTTTTT. This translates into CASSFIGELFF. Full variable domain (missing parts from reference TRBV2 and TRBJ2-2): EPEVTQTPSHQVTQMGQEVILRCVPISNHLYFYWYRQILGQKVEFLVSFYNNEISEKSEIFDDQFSVERPDGSNFTLKIRSTKLEDSAMYFCASSFIGELFFGEGSRLTVL.

This clone appeared a few times. This rearrangement joins TRBV19 to TRBJ2-7; tentative D call: TRBD1 (5 bases). The CDR3 extends over 13 amino acids. Germline V gene lookup returns CDR1 LNHDA and CDR2 SQIVND (reference sequence). V lost 3 bases and J 5 bases, leaving 11 bases between the germline ends. The CDR3 is CASSMEQVDEQYF. CDR3 DNA sequence: TGTGCCAGTAGTATGGAACAGGTGGACGAGCAGTACTTC.

Note on this clone: Since the CDR3 does not end with the conserved phenylalanine or tryptophan, this likely comes from a read error. This chain's CDR3 is CASRVGELTQYS. In DNA, the CDR3 is TGTGCCAGCAGGGTAGGGGAATTGACGCAGTATTCT. The rearrangement joins TRBV2 to TRBJ2-3; a weak D match, TRBD1 (5 bases). This CDR3 has 12 residues. Germline-derived CDR1 and CDR2 are SNHLY and FYNNEI. With 6 bases removed from V and 9 bases from J, the gap between germline ends came to 13 bases.

This clone was detected only a few times. V usage is TRBV7-9 and J usage is TRBJ2-7; 7 nucleotides line up with TRBD2. Germline V gene sequence: CDR1 SEHNR, CDR2 FQNEAQ (reference sequence). CDR3 size: 12 residues. J lost 5 bases, V lost 5 bases, and 3 bases had no gene match. The CDR3 protein is CASSQGGDEQYF. CDR3 coding DNA: TGTGCCAGCAGCCAGGGAGGGGACGAGCAGTACTTC.

Turning to this clone: Other DNA sequences within the sample encode an identical CDR3. The chain recombines TRBV6-5 with TRBJ2-3, with TRBD2 as a possible D gene (6 bases). CDR1 and CDR2 from the germline V gene are MNHEY and SVGAGI. V shed 0 bases and J shed 0 bases, with 7 bases lying between them. This CDR3 is 15 amino acids long. The CDR3 reads CASSYSAGSTDTQYF. The CDR3 DNA reads as TGTGCCAGCAGTTACTCGGCGGGGAGCACAGATACGCAGTATTTT.

The V and J genes are TRBV6-5 and TRBJ2-2; 8 bases line up with TRBD2. Germline-derived CDR1 and CDR2 are MNHEY and SVGAGI. V gave up 6 bases and J gave up 4 bases; unmatched junction bases: 4. The CDR3 runs 14 residues. This CDR3 reads CASSGLAGTGELFF. In DNA form, the CDR3 reads TGTGCCAGCAGCGGACTAGCCGGCACCGGGGAGCTGTTTTTT.

The chain couples TRBV29-1 to TRBJ2-1, with TRBD1 matching over 7 bases. J was trimmed by 3 bases and V by 7 bases; bases with no gene match: 15. Germline V gene sequence: CDR1 SQVTM, CDR2 ANQGSEA. The CDR3 runs 16 residues. The DNA for the CDR3 is TGCAGCGCAGCCGGGACAGAGAATACTCTCTACAATGAGCAGTTCTTC. This encodes CSAAGTENTLYNEQFF.

The chain uses TRBV19 and TRBJ2-3; no clear D gene. Germline values: CDR1 LNHDA, CDR2 SQIVND (reference sequence). There are 12 residues in the CDR3. The V and J ends lost 7 bases and 2 bases respectively, with 7 bases between them. In DNA, the CDR3 is TGTGCCAGTACTGGCATCACAGATACGCAGTATTTT. It encodes CASTGITDTQYF.

The V gene is TRBV27, the J gene TRBJ2-5; 7 bases match TRBD1. Trimming at V came to 4 bases and at J to 4 bases, leaving 12 bases not matched to a gene. Germline lookup yields CDR1 MNHEY and CDR2 SMNVEV (reference sequence). This CDR3 comprises 16 residues. The CDR3 DNA is TGTGCCAGCAGTTCTACCGGGACAGCCCTTAGAGAGACCCAGTACTTC. Translated: CASSSTGTALRETQYF.

There are a few counts of this clone. The gene calls are TRBV7-2 and TRBJ2-3; TRBD2 matches 7 bases. The J segment lost 4 bases and the V segment lost 4 bases, leaving 8 bases of the junction unmatched. The germline V gene has CDR1 SGHTA and CDR2 FQGNSA. This CDR3 is 15 amino acids long. The CDR3 spells CASSWGGEGADTQYF. CDR3 nucleotides: TGTGCCAGCAGCTGGGGGGGGGAAGGTGCAGATACGCAGTATTTT.

This clone was counted a few times. This chain joins TRBV7-9 and TRBJ1-4; D might be TRBD1 (6 bases). Germline V CDR1 and CDR2: SEHNR, FQNEAQ (reference sequence). V gave up 5 bases and J gave up 8 bases, with 21 bases separating them. This CDR3 has 16 amino acids. CDR3 sequence: CASSDEGGSPAEKLFF. The CDR3 DNA follows: TGTGCCAGCAGCGACGAAGGGGGAAGCCCTGCCGAAAAACTGTTTTTT.

This clone showed up just a few times. The chain links TRBV9 to TRBJ1-1; the D gene is possibly TRBD1 (6 bases). Trimming removed 4 bases at V and 4 bases at J, with 17 bases between. CDR3 length: 15 amino acids. Per germline, CDR1 SGDLS and CDR2 YYNGEE. CDR3 region: CASSPVAGVGTEAFF. CDR3 bases: TGTGCCAGCAGCCCCGTGGCAGGGGTTGGCACTGAAGCTTTCTTT.

This clone was counted between two and nine times. This chain connects TRBV19 to TRBJ2-5, with D perhaps TRBD2 (5 bases). CDR3 length: 12 residues. Germline V CDR1 and CDR2: LNHDA, SQIVND (reference sequence). Trimming stripped 8 bases from V and 0 bases from J, with 7 bases between. The DNA for the CDR3 is TGTGCCAGTGGGCGGGACCAAGAGACCCAGTACTTC. Protein: CASGRDQETQYF.

This clone was picked up a small number of times. This chain joins TRBV5-1 and TRBJ1-4; 7 positions agree with TRBD1. Germline loops: CDR1 SGHRS, CDR2 YFSETQ. This CDR3 is 15 amino acids long. The trim removed 0 bases at V and 7 bases at J, leaving 6 bases unmatched. CDR3 sequence reads: CASSLVPGTVEKLFF. The DNA of the CDR3 is TGCGCCAGCAGCTTGGTCCCCGGGACAGTTGAAAAACTGTTTTTT.

This clone was seen more than once but under ten times. The chain couples TRBV4-1 to TRBJ2-1, with D maybe TRBD2 (6 bases). Germline-derived CDR1 and CDR2 are MGHRA and YSYEKL. CDR3 length: 13 amino acids. Trimming removed 6 bases from V and 7 bases from J, with 13 bases in between. CDR3 sequence reads: CASSRGTRNEQFF. CDR3 nucleotides: TGCGCCAGCAGTCGGGGGACCCGTAATGAGCAGTTCTTC.

This clone was seen a handful of times. V usage is TRBV30 and J usage is TRBJ2-3; 8 bases are a match to TRBD2. V lost 4 bases to trimming and J lost 0 bases; unmatched junction nucleotides: 12. Per germline, CDR1 GTSNPN and CDR2 SVGIG (reference sequence). The CDR3 contains 17 residues. The DNA for the CDR3 is TGTGCCTGGACCCCGTCCCACCTAGCGGGCAGCACAGATACGCAGTATTTT. Amino acid sequence: CAWTPSHLAGSTDTQYF. The variable domain in full, completed from reference TRBV30 and TRBJ2-3, reads SQTIHQWPATLVQPVGSPLSLECTVEGTSNPNLYWYRQAAGRGLQLLFYSVGIGQISSEVPQNLSASRPQDRQFILSSKKLLLSDSGFYLCAWTPSHLAGSTDTQYFGPGTRLTVL.

This clone was counted only a few times. The chain links TRBV27 to TRBJ1-1, with D uncertain. Germline loops: CDR1 MNHEY, CDR2 SMNVEV (reference sequence). V shed 1 base and J shed 5 bases, with 8 bases lying between them. The CDR3 runs to 13 residues. CDR3 sequence reads: CASSLLSVTEAFF. The CDR3 DNA reads TGTGCCAGCAGTTTATTGTCAGTGACTGAAGCTTTCTTT.

The V and J genes are TRBV2 and TRBJ2-6, with TRBD1 identical over 9 bases. CDR1 is SNHLY, CDR2 FYNNEI, per germline. CDR3 length: 17 residues. The ends lost 6 bases at V and 0 bases at J; junction bases unmatched: 6. Here the CDR3 DNA reads TGTGCCAGCAGATCCGGGACAGGGAGCTCTGGGGCCAACGTCCTGACTTTC. Protein product: CASRSGTGSSGANVLTF.

The genes are TRBV6-1 and TRBJ2-5; 9 positions agree with TRBD1. CDR1 and CDR2 (germline): MNHNS, SASEGT. The CDR3 consists of 14 residues. J lost 5 bases, V lost 4 bases, and 5 bases had no gene match. In DNA, the CDR3 is TGTGCCAGCAGTGTAAAACAGGGGGCTGAGACCCAGTACTTC. Its translation is CASSVKQGAETQYF.

The chain has TRBV6-1 and TRBJ2-2; tentative D call: TRBD2 (7 bases). The length of the CDR3 is 14 residues. Looked up from germline, CDR1 is MNHNS and CDR2 is SASEGT. V lost 7 bases to trimming and J lost 4 bases, with 13 bases between them. The CDR3 region is CASTEGGGTGELFF. CDR3 coding DNA: TGTGCCAGCACCGAGGGGGGGGGCACCGGGGAGCTGTTTTTT.

This clone has just a few counts. The chain carries TRBV5-8 and TRBJ2-7; 8 bases fit TRBD1. Germline trimming cut 7 bases from V and 1 base from J; bases unmatched to any gene: 7. Germline CDR1 is SGHTS and CDR2 is YDEGEE. The CDR3 covers 14 residues. CDR3 amino acids: CASHDRDRSYEQYF. CDR3 coding DNA: TGTGCCAGCCATGACCGGGACAGGTCCTACGAGCAGTACTTC.

This clone has a handful of counts. The chain uses TRBV7-8 and TRBJ1-1; tentatively, D is TRBD1 (5 bases). The V gene lost 7 bases and the J gene lost 6 bases, with 12 bases spanning the gap. This CDR3 has 12 amino acids. Germline-derived CDR1 and CDR2 are SGHVS and FQNEAQ. This CDR3 is CASTLGGSEAFF. CDR3 sequence (DNA): TGTGCCAGCACCCTGGGGGGGTCTGAAGCTTTCTTT.

The V gene is TRBV5-4, the J gene TRBJ2-3; 11 bases align to TRBD2. Trimming removed 3 bases from V and 0 bases from J; junction bases left unmatched: 6. Germline-derived CDR1 and CDR2 are SGHNT and YYREEE (reference sequence). CDR3 length: 17 residues. The CDR3 coding sequence is TGTGCCAGCAGCTCCTGGACTAGCGGGCCGAGCACAGATACGCAGTATTTT. This sequence encodes CASSSWTSGPSTDTQYF.

This rearrangement joins TRBV27 to TRBJ1-4; TRBD1 matches 8 bases. The CDR3 extends over 16 amino acids. The germline V gene encodes CDR1 MNHEY and CDR2 SMNVEV (reference sequence). The CDR3 protein is CATSEQGAPANEKLFF. CDR3 DNA: TGTGCTACCAGCGAGCAGGGGGCGCCGGCTAATGAAAAACTGTTTTTT. Using reference TRBV27 and TRBJ1-4 for the parts outside the CDR3, the full variable domain is EAQVTQNPRYLITVTGKKLTVTCSQNMNHEYMSWYRQDPGLGLRQIYYSMNVEVTDKGDVPEGYKVSRKEKRNFPLILESPSPNQTSLYFCATSEQGAPANEKLFFGSGTQLSVL.

The J gene is TRBJ1-2, the V gene TRBV28, with 7 bases identical to TRBD1. Per the germline V gene, CDR1 is MDHEN and CDR2 is SYDVKM. V was pared by 6 bases and J by 8 bases, with 12 bases of the junction left unmatched. The CDR3 is made up of 14 amino acids. The CDR3: CASSSPDRVKGYTF. The DNA for the CDR3 is TGTGCCAGCAGCTCACCCGACAGGGTAAAAGGCTACACCTTC.

This sequence joins TRBV6-5 and TRBJ2-2; 7 bases are a match to TRBD1. This CDR3 is built from 15 residues. Germline values: CDR1 MNHEY, CDR2 SVGAGI. Unmatched junction bases numbered 7, after V lost 6 bases and J lost 3 bases. The CDR3 reads CASSSGTDHTGELFF. DNA for the CDR3: TGTGCCAGCAGCTCCGGGACAGATCACACCGGGGAGCTGTTTTTT.